Listed here is a single T cell receptor (beta chain). This sample was taken from a study of cytomegalovirus exposure and HLA in healthy donors. V lost 5 bases and J lost 1, with 14 bases in between. The germline gives CDR1 SQVTM, CDR2 ANQGSEA. The CDR3 extends over 14 amino acids. The PCR ran on 60 Vbeta and 13 Jbeta primers. Clones were sequenced by immunoSEQ multiplex PCR, and TCRdb holds only the in-frame ones, with some missing. Among more than 95,000 clones, about 80% were seen once, and the ten largest hold around 3.6%. The receptor was isolated from a man in his forties in good health and CMV-seronegative. The sequenced sample was PBMCs. J is TRBJ1-1 and V is TRBV29-1; no reliable D call. DNA for the CDR3: TGCAGCGTTCTATCGTTCAGCGGGAACACTGAAGCTTTCTTT. It encodes CSVLSFSGNTEAFF.